The entry that follows covers one TCR beta chain sequence. Its matching antigen is unknown. This record belongs to a study of neoadjuvant nivolumab and ipilimumab in lung cancer. Sequencing was performed with immunoSEQ multiplex PCR; in TCRdb, only in-frame clones are kept and a portion is missing. The sample holds 3,900 or so clones, about 79% seen once. Study-wide findings and caveats: TCR richness and clonality were higher in tumors than adjacent uninvolved lung. TCR receptors were sequenced in few samples. Only two of four nivolumab-treated tumors gained richness and clonality by surgery. Pathologic regression was not significantly tied to TCR clonality.

The receptor comes from an adult with non-small cell lung cancer. Sample: peripheral blood, taken after neoadjuvant nivolumab, alone or with ipilimumab, at or shortly before surgery.

CDR3 loop: CASSATSGRGNEQFF. The DNA of the CDR3 is TGTGCCAGCAGCGCCACTAGCGGGAGGGGGAATGAGCAGTTCTTC. This sequence joins TRBV6-4 and TRBJ2-1; 13 positions agree with TRBD2. The CDR3 loop spans 15 amino acids. With 6 bases clipped from V and 7 bases from J, the junction kept 6 bases outside the gene matches. Germline V lookup: CDR1 MRHNA, CDR2 SNTAGT.